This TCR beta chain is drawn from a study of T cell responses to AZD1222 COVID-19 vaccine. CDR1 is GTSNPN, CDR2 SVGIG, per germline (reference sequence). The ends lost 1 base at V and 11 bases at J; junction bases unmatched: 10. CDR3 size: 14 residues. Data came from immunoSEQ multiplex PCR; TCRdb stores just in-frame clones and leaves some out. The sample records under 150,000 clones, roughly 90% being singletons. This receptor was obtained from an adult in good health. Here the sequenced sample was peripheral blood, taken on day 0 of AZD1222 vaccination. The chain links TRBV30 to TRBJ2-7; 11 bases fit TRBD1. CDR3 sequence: CAWSGSGQGAFKYF. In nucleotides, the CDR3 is TGTGCCTGGAGTGGGTCCGGACAGGGGGCTTTTAAGTACTTC.